These T cell receptor beta chains were read from a single sample in a study of prognosis after radiotherapy for stage I lung cancer. MiXCR was run by TCRdb on the multiplex PCR reads, yielding one entry per CDR3 protein. This sample has fewer than 40,000 distinct CDR3 sequences; under 40% occur once, and the top ten carry about 15%. This material consisted of PBMCs, taken before or after stereotactic body radiation therapy (not recorded which). The origin of the receptors is a donor over 45 with non-small cell lung cancer. CDR3s include the opening cysteine and the closing phenylalanine or tryptophan.

length: 14
V: TRBV28
J: TRBJ2-7
CDR3: CASTTWGGSYEQYF

length: 15
V: TRBV15
J: TRBJ2-3
CDR3: CATSRDGRITDTQYF

length: 15
V: TRBV25-1
J: TRBJ1-1
CDR3: CASRPLGEGNTEAFF

length: 16
V: TRBV19
J: TRBJ2-3
CDR3: CASSPTGSPGTDTQYF

length: 15
V: TRBV13
J: TRBJ2-1
CDR3: CASSPLGTSGYEQFF

length: 14
V: TRBV7-3
J: TRBJ2-7
CDR3: CASSPQGASAEQYF

length: 14
V: TRBV16
J: TRBJ1-5
CDR3: CASSQSGRDGPQHF

length: 15
V: TRBV5-6
J: TRBJ1-6
CDR3: CASSRRDGYNSPLHF

length: 14
V: TRBV29-1
J: TRBJ1-2
CDR3: CSVDTWDRAYGYTF

length: 12
V: TRBV19
J: TRBJ2-7
CDR3: CASRKGASEQYF

length: 19
V: TRBV28
J: TRBJ2-6
CDR3: CASSLLPEQGFSGANVLTF

length: 17
V: TRBV4-2
J: TRBJ1-6
CDR3: CASSQEMQSSYNSPLHF

length: 16
V: TRBV19
J: TRBJ2-6
CDR3: CASSARTAAGANVLTF

length: 15
V: TRBV4-1
J: TRBJ2-2
CDR3: CASSQAWDNTGELFF

length: 15
V: TRBV20-1
J: TRBJ2-2
CDR3: CSANPRTGNTGELFF

length: 14
V: TRBV12-3/TRBV12-4
J: TRBJ1-4
CDR3: CASSPTGGNEKLFF

length: 15
V: TRBV5-1
J: TRBJ2-3
CDR3: CASSWGGASTDTQYF

length: 14
V: TRBV20-1
J: TRBJ2-7
CDR3: CSAPLAGESYEQYF

length: 14
V: TRBV6-1
J: TRBJ1-1
CDR3: CASSPRGIVTEAFF

length: 16
V: TRBV29-1
J: TRBJ2-3
CDR3: CSVVSLLAAFTDTQYF

length: 13
V: TRBV7-8
J: TRBJ2-7
CDR3: CASFGVASYEQYF

length: 18
V: TRBV4-1
J: TRBJ2-1
CDR3: CASSQVLTSGREYNEQFF

length: 13
V: TRBV28
J: TRBJ2-5
CDR3: CASKPPGEETQYF

length: 18
V: TRBV2
J: TRBJ2-7
CDR3: CASSEELGVGTSGSEQYF

length: 17
V: TRBV2
J: TRBJ2-5
CDR3: CASSELASGGPGETQYF

length: 12
V: TRBV20-1
J: TRBJ1-2
CDR3: CSVARQDYGHTF

length: 15
V: TRBV28
J: TRBJ2-7
CDR3: CTSSPAGTGHYEQYF

length: 14
V: TRBV7-2
J: TRBJ1-2
CDR3: CASSPKTGNYGYTF

length: 15
V: TRBV6-1
J: TRBJ1-5
CDR3: CASSESKGENQPQHF

length: 13
V: TRBV3-1
J: TRBJ1-2
CDR3: CASSQNKGYGYTF

length: 15
V: TRBV10-3
J: TRBJ1-3
CDR3: CAITPSGGVGNTIYF

length: 16
V: TRBV28
J: TRBJ2-2
CDR3: CASSLKWTGPTGELFF

length: 16
V: TRBV6-1
J: TRBJ2-4
CDR3: CASRPSGGAAKNIQYF

length: 14
V: TRBV6-4
J: TRBJ2-2
CDR3: CASSPRWNTGELFF

length: 17
V: TRBV9
J: TRBJ2-1
CDR3: CASSAVVTGGGSVEQFF

length: 13
V: TRBV2
J: TRBJ2-6
CDR3: CASTSFGANVLTF

length: 14
V: TRBV28
J: TRBJ1-1
CDR3: CASLPGPGYPEAFF

length: 14
V: TRBV5-1
J: TRBJ2-2
CDR3: CASSLRDGTGELFF

length: 14
V: TRBV28
J: TRBJ1-2
CDR3: CASSLQGSIYGYTF

length: 13
V: TRBV7-2
J: TRBJ2-1
CDR3: CASSLATYDEQFF

length: 17
V: TRBV7-8
J: TRBJ1-2
CDR3: CASSLAPGTGGDYGYTF

length: 16
V: TRBV19
J: TRBJ1-1
CDR3: CASSPPDRGLNTEAFF

length: 14
V: TRBV6-2/TRBV6-3
J: TRBJ2-7
CDR3: CTSSEAGTSYEQYF

length: 14
V: TRBV7-9
J: TRBJ2-5
CDR3: CASSLEDRQETQYF

length: 15
V: TRBV11-2
J: TRBJ2-3
CDR3: CASSPAPGFTDTQYF

length: 14
V: TRBV11-2
J: TRBJ1-2
CDR3: CASSFNSGAQGYTF

length: 13
V: TRBV6-5
J: TRBJ2-4
CDR3: CASSYGPLNIQYF

length: 15
V: TRBV6-1
J: TRBJ2-3
CDR3: CASSDMGLEADTQYF

length: 15
V: TRBV5-6
J: TRBJ2-7
CDR3: CASSLWDRSSYEQYF

length: 16
V: TRBV9
J: TRBJ2-5
CDR3: CASSVASGALGETQYF

length: 13
V: TRBV19
J: TRBJ2-7
CDR3: CASSIQFSYEQYF

length: 14
V: TRBV6-1
J: TRBJ1-2
CDR3: CASSVLGTAYAHTF

length: 15
V: TRBV5-1
J: TRBJ2-3
CDR3: CASSRTSGGTDTQYF

length: 14
V: TRBV4-1
J: TRBJ2-2
CDR3: CASSRLRVTGELFF

length: 18
V: TRBV12-3/TRBV12-4
J: TRBJ2-4
CDR3: CASSPLINYQVAKNIQYF

length: 14
V: TRBV5-6
J: TRBJ2-7
CDR3: CASSLTGSPYEQYF

length: 17
V: TRBV7-9
J: TRBJ2-1
CDR3: CASSLGTIPSSYNEQFF

length: 15
V: TRBV3-1
J: TRBJ2-2
CDR3: CASRPTRGNTGELFF

length: 13
V: TRBV6-1
J: TRBJ1-4
CDR3: CASSEALPGKLFF